Listed here is a single TCR beta chain. In the same sample, other DNA sequences code for this CDR3. Data came from immunoSEQ multiplex PCR; TCRdb stores just in-frame clones and leaves some out. This table has more than 2,000,000 clones, over 85% appearing once. The CDR3 covers 14 residues. V lost 0 bases to trimming and J lost 4 bases, with 9 bases between them. Germline lookup yields CDR1 KGHSH and CDR2 LQKENI. The sample belongs to a study of shared clonotypes between healthy human individuals. The sequence derives from a young man in good health. Input material: naive CD4+ T cells sorted from blood. Subset in this sample: CD45RA+ positively selected. The chain joins TRBV18 to TRBJ1-1; D gene unclear. In DNA, the CDR3 is TGTGCCAGCTCACCACCGCCAGGACGCACTGAAGCTTTCTTT. It specifies CASSPPPGRTEAFF.